The next 20 T cell receptor beta chains were all read from a single sample in a study of blood T cell repertoires in COVID-19. Repertoires were generated with immunoSEQ multiplex PCR, while TCRdb's copy carries only in-frame clones and drops some. The sample has under 90,000 clones; around 85% are singletons. Sequenced sample: peripheral blood. These receptors were taken from a woman older than 75 with active or convalescent COVID-19.

The chain is built from TRBV9 and TRBJ2-1, with D unresolved. The germline CDR1 and CDR2 sequences are SGDLS and YYNGEE. This CDR3 comprises 15 residues. Deletions cut 0 bases from V and 4 bases from J, with 11 bases between. In DNA form, the CDR3 reads TGTGCCAGCAGCGTAGGGCTAACTACTTACAATGAGCAGTTCTTC. Translated: CASSVGLTTYNEQFF.

The V call is TRBV10-2, the J call TRBJ2-5, with D tentatively TRBD1 (5 bases). Germline CDR1 WSHSY, CDR2 SAAADI. This CDR3 is 14 amino acids long. Trimming took 1 base from V and 3 from J, leaving 9 bases between them. Here the CDR3 reads CASSEFVGEETQYF. The CDR3 coding sequence is TGCGCCAGCAGTGAGTTTGTAGGGGAAGAGACCCAGTACTTC.

This clone was counted between two and nine times. The chain carries TRBV19 and TRBJ1-2; D possibly corresponds to TRBD1 (5 bases). Germline V gives CDR1 LNHDA, CDR2 SQIVND (reference sequence). Between the trimmed V and J ends, which lost 6 bases and 7 bases, there was a span of 15 bases. This CDR3 has 13 residues. CDR3 sequence reads: CASSITQGTGYTF. In nucleotides, the CDR3 is TGTGCCAGTAGCATTACCCAGGGAACTGGCTACACCTTC.

This clone was counted a single time. V and J are TRBV30 and TRBJ2-6; D might be TRBD2 (5 bases). V lost 0 bases and J lost 0, with 12 bases in between. The CDR3 contains 17 residues. Per germline, CDR1 GTSNPN and CDR2 SVGIG (reference sequence). CDR3 nucleotides: TGTGCCTGGAGTGTACGCGAGGGTTTCTCTGGGGCCAACGTCCTGACTTTC. It encodes CAWSVREGFSGANVLTF.

The chain combines TRBV4-2 with TRBJ2-7, with 14 bases matching TRBD2. There are 17 residues in the CDR3. CDR1 is LGHNA, CDR2 YNFKEQ, per germline. V lost 1 base and J lost 3; bases outside the gene matches: 5. The CDR3 nucleotides read TGTGCCAGCAGCCAAGGCCAGGGACTAGCGGGAGACTACGAGCAGTACTTC. Protein product: CASSQGQGLAGDYEQYF.

In DNA form, the CDR3 reads TGTGCCAGCAGCTCGGGGACCGCGGGACTTCGGACCCAGTACTTC. Amino acid sequence: CASSSGTAGLRTQYF. The chain links TRBV7-6 to TRBJ2-5, with D perhaps TRBD2 (6 bases). CDR3 size: 15 residues. The V end was cut by 4 bases, the J end by 7 bases, with 19 bases between. The germline V gene has CDR1 SGHVS and CDR2 FNYEAQ. The full variable domain, with the rest looked up from reference TRBV7-6 and TRBJ2-5, is GAGVSQSPRYKVTKRGQDVALRCDPISGHVSLYWYRQALGQGPEFLTYFNYEAQQDKSGLPNDRFSAERPEGSISTLTIQRTEQRDSAMYRCASSSGTAGLRTQYFGPGTRLLVL.

This chain links TRBV7-8 with TRBJ2-7; D unclear. Looked up from germline, CDR1 is SGHVS and CDR2 is FQNEAQ. CDR3 length equals 14 residues. The V end lost 1 base, the J end lost 2 bases, and 9 bases lay between the germline ends. The DNA of the CDR3 is TGTGCCAGCAGCTTAGTCACATACACCTACGAGCAGTACTTC. Its translation: CASSLVTYTYEQYF.

The rearrangement joins TRBV6-5 to TRBJ2-7, with D perhaps TRBD1 (6 bases). The ends were cut back, 9 bases at V and 3 bases at J, with 21 bases in the middle. CDR3 length: 15 residues. In germline, CDR1 is MNHEY, CDR2 SVGAGI. The CDR3: CASKPGPGVGYEQYF. CDR3 nucleotide sequence: TGTGCCAGTAAACCGGGGCCAGGGGTGGGCTACGAGCAGTACTTC.

This chain links TRBV27 with TRBJ1-2; a weak D match, TRBD1 (5 bases). Germline CDR1 MNHEY, CDR2 SMNVEV (reference sequence). Trimming cost V 4 bases and J 4 bases, with 13 bases left between them. This CDR3 is built from 14 residues. This CDR3 reads CASSSLGEGYGYTF. The CDR3 bases are TGTGCCAGCAGTTCCTTGGGGGAGGGCTATGGCTACACCTTC.

The genes are TRBV7-2 and TRBJ1-5; D may be TRBD1 (5 bases). V was clipped by 0 bases and J by 9 bases, with 12 bases between them. The CDR3 contains 14 residues. Germline CDR1 SGHTA, CDR2 FQGNSA. The CDR3 DNA follows: TGTGCCAGCAGCTTAGCGCTTGGGGGGGGGCCCCAGCATTTT. Translated: CASSLALGGGPQHF.

This chain joins TRBV18 and TRBJ1-1, with D unresolved. Trimming pared 3 bases from V and 4 bases from J, leaving 12 bases between. This CDR3 has 14 amino acids. Germline V gives CDR1 KGHSH, CDR2 LQKENI. For the CDR3, the DNA is TGTGCCAGCTCACCTTCCAGCCCGGGCACTGAAGCTTTCTTT. Encoded protein: CASSPSSPGTEAFF.

The chain employs TRBV27 and TRBJ1-2; 9 nucleotides match TRBD1. Unmatched junction bases numbered 15, after V lost 2 bases and J lost 8 bases. Germline values: CDR1 MNHEY, CDR2 SMNVEV (reference sequence). This CDR3 region has 17 residues. CDR3 loop: CASSLKPKPMTGGGYTF. The CDR3 DNA reads TGTGCCAGCAGTTTAAAACCCAAACCCATGACAGGGGGAGGCTACACCTTC.

The genes are TRBV25-1 and TRBJ2-7; tentative D call: TRBD1 (5 bases). The CDR3 contains 14 residues. Trimming pared 6 bases from V and 4 bases from J, leaving 16 bases between. CDR1 and CDR2 from the germline V gene are MGHDK and SYGVNS. CDR3 loop: CASSPPARAYEQYF. Here the CDR3 DNA reads TGTGCCAGCAGCCCTCCAGCCAGGGCTTACGAGCAGTACTTC.

The V gene is TRBV19, the J gene TRBJ1-5, with D maybe TRBD1 (5 bases). The CDR3 has 15 residues. The germline CDR1 and CDR2 sequences are LNHDA and SQIVND (reference sequence). V lost 1 base and J 0 bases, leaving 7 bases between the germline ends. In nucleotides, the CDR3 is TGTGCCAGTAGTATAGGAAGGGGTAGCAATCAGCCCCAGCATTTT. It specifies CASSIGRGSNQPQHF.

This clone was seen just once. Written as DNA, the CDR3 is TGTGCCAGCTCACGGGCACAGGACTCCTACGAGCAGTACTTC. This sequence encodes CASSRAQDSYEQYF. V is TRBV18 and J is TRBJ2-7; maybe TRBD1 (5 bases). Trimming removed 4 bases at V and 0 bases at J, with 10 bases between. This CDR3 comprises 14 residues. The germline V gene has CDR1 KGHSH and CDR2 LQKENI.

The chain has TRBV5-8 and TRBJ2-3, with D perhaps TRBD1 (5 bases). The germline V and J ends were trimmed by 1 base and 5 bases, with 11 bases remaining between them. The germline V gene encodes CDR1 SGHTS and CDR2 YDEGEE. The CDR3 loop spans 14 amino acids. The CDR3 reads CASSLWQGRDTQYF. In DNA, the CDR3 is TGTGCCAGCAGCTTGTGGCAGGGCAGAGATACGCAGTATTTT.

The V and J genes are TRBV10-3 and TRBJ2-5, with 10 positions matching TRBD2. This CDR3 has 15 residues. Trimming at V came to 4 bases and at J to 0 bases, leaving 2 bases not matched to a gene. Per germline, CDR1 ENHRY and CDR2 SYGVKD. The CDR3 region is CAISGSGGNQETQYF. The CDR3 region has the DNA TGTGCCATCAGTGGTAGCGGGGGGAACCAAGAGACCCAGTACTTC.

This clone has only a few counts. The genes are TRBV7-2 and TRBJ2-3; 7 bases map to TRBD2. This CDR3 has 15 amino acids. Germline loops: CDR1 SGHTA, CDR2 FQGNSA. V was clipped by 3 bases and J by 6 bases; unmatched bases: 9. The CDR3 spells CASSLGTSVRDTQYF. For the CDR3, the DNA is TGTGCCAGCAGCTTGGGTACTAGCGTTAGGGATACGCAGTATTTT.

This clone was found a few times. The chain combines TRBV30 with TRBJ2-2; 7 nucleotides agree with TRBD1. V was pared by 3 bases and J by 0 bases, with 4 bases of the junction left unmatched. This CDR3 has 15 residues. Looked up from germline, CDR1 is GTSNPN and CDR2 is SVGIG (reference sequence). The CDR3 bases are TGTGCCTGGAGGAGGGACAGTACGAACACCGGGGAGCTGTTTTTT. This sequence encodes CAWRRDSTNTGELFF.

This clone was picked up one time. The V call is TRBV4-3, the J call TRBJ2-2, with D possibly being TRBD2 (6 bases). Per the germline V gene, CDR1 is LGHNA and CDR2 is YSLEER. This CDR3 comprises 15 residues. V shed 0 bases and J shed 4 bases, with 9 bases lying between them. CDR3 DNA: TGCGCCAGCAGCCAAGATGCGGGGATCACCGGGGAGCTGTTTTTT. It translates to CASSQDAGITGELFF.